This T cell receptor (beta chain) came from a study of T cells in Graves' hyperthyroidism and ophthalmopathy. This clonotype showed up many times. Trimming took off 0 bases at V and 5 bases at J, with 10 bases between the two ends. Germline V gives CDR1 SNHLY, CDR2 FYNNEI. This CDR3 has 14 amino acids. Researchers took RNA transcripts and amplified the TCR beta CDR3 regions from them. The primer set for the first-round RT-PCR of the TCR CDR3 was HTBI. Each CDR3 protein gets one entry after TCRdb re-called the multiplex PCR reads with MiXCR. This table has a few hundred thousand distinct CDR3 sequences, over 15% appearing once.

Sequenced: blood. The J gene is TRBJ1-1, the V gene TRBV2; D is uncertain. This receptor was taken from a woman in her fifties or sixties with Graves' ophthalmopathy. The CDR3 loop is CASSEAASGTEAFF. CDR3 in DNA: TGTGCCAGCAGTGAAGCCGCGTCGGGAACTGAAGCTTTCTTT.